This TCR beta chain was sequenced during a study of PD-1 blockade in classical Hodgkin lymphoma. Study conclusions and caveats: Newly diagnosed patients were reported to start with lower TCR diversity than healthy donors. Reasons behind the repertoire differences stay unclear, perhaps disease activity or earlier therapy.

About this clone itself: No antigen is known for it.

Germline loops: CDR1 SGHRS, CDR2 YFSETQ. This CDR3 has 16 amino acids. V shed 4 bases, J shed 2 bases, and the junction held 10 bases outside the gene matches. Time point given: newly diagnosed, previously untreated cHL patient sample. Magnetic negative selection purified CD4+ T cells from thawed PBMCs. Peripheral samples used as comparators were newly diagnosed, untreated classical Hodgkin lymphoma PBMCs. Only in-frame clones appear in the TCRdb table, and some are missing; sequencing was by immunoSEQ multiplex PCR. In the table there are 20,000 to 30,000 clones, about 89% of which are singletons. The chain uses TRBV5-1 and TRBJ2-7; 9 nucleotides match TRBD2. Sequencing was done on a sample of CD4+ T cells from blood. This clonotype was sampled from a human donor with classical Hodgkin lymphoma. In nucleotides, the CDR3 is TGCGCCAGCAGCCCACGTAGACTAGCGGTGACCTACGAGCAGTACTTC. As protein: CASSPRRLAVTYEQYF.